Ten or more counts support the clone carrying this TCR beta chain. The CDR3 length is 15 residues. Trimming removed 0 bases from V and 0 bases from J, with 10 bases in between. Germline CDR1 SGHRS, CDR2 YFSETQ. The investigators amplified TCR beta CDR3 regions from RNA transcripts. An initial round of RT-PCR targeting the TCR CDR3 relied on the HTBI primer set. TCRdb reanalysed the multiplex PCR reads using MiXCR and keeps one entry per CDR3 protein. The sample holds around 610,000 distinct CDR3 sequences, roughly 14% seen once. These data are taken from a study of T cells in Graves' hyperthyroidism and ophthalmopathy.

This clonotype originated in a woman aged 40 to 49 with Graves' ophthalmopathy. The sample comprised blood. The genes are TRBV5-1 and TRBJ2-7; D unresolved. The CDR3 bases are TGCGCCAGCAGCTTGGTCTGGAGTGCCTCCTACGAGCAGTACTTC. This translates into CASSLVWSASYEQYF.